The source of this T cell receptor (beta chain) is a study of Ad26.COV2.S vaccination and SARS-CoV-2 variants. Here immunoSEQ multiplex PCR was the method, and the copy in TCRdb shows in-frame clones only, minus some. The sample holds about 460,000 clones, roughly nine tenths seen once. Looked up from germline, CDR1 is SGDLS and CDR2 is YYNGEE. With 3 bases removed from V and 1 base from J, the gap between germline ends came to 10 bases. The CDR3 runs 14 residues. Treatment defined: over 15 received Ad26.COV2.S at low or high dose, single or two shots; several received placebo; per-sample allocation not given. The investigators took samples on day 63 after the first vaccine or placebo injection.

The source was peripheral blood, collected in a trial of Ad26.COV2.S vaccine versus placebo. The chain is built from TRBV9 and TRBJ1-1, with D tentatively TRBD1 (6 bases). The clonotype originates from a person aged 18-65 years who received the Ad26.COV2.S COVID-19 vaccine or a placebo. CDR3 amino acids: CASSGTQGNTEAFF. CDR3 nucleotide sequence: TGTGCCAGCAGCGGAACACAGGGGAACACTGAAGCTTTCTTT.